Presented here are 12 T cell receptor beta chains from one specimen sequenced in a study of blood T cell repertoires in COVID-19. Method: immunoSEQ multiplex PCR; TCRdb's copy keeps in-frame clones and lacks some. The data show 150,000 to 200,000 clones, more than 75% seen once. The specimen sequenced was peripheral blood. The source is a woman in her thirties or forties with COVID-19, enrolled during active disease.

This clone was counted a single time. The V gene is TRBV7-9, the J gene TRBJ2-1, with D perhaps matching TRBD1 (5 bases). The ends were cut back, 4 bases at V and 8 bases at J, with 18 bases in the middle. The CDR3 covers 15 residues. Germline V gives CDR1 SEHNR, CDR2 FQNEAQ (reference sequence). CDR3 in amino acids: CASSSFQGTLDEQFF. The CDR3 DNA follows: TGTGCCAGCAGCTCGTTTCAGGGTACTTTGGATGAGCAGTTCTTC.

The rearrangement links TRBV5-5 to TRBJ2-1; D ambiguous. This CDR3 comprises 13 residues. The germline V and J ends were trimmed by 0 bases and 7 bases, with 8 bases remaining between them. Germline CDR1 reads SGHKS; CDR2 reads YYEKEE (reference sequence). The CDR3 sequence is CASSLAPLNEQFF. CDR3 bases: TGTGCCAGCAGCTTGGCCCCGCTAAATGAGCAGTTCTTC.

Only one count was recorded for this clone. This chain connects TRBV9 to TRBJ1-2, with D possibly being TRBD1 (6 bases). CDR1 is SGDLS, CDR2 YYNGEE, per germline. The ends were cut back, 0 bases at V and 6 bases at J, with 15 bases in the middle. This CDR3 is built from 15 residues. The CDR3 sequence: CASSVESGTRNGYTF. In DNA, the CDR3 is TGTGCCAGCAGCGTAGAGTCCGGGACACGAAATGGCTACACCTTC.

This chain joins TRBV10-2 and TRBJ2-4, with TRBD2 as a possible D gene (5 bases). The CDR3 extends over 15 amino acids. Trimming took 0 bases from V and 5 from J, leaving 11 bases between them. The V gene's germline CDR1 is WSHSY and CDR2 SAAADI. Here the CDR3 reads CASSESTRTQNIQYF. CDR3 in DNA: TGCGCCAGCAGTGAGTCGACCCGGACTCAAAACATTCAGTACTTC.

V gene TRBV14 combines with J gene TRBJ2-5, with D possibly TRBD2 on 5 matching bases. With 6 bases removed from V and 4 bases from J, the gap between germline ends came to 9 bases. In germline, CDR1 is SGHDN, CDR2 FVKESK. CDR3 size: 12 residues. The CDR3: CASRRAGETQYF. CDR3 nucleotides: TGTGCCAGCAGAAGGGCGGGAGAGACCCAGTACTTC.

This clone was observed a few times. The chain joins TRBV9 to TRBJ2-7, with D possibly being TRBD1 (5 bases). The length of the CDR3 is 14 residues. V dropped 2 bases and J dropped 2 bases, with 11 bases sitting between them. Germline V CDR1 and CDR2: SGDLS, YYNGEE. Here the CDR3 reads CASSVTVGAYEQYF. The CDR3 DNA reads TGTGCCAGCAGCGTTACGGTAGGGGCCTACGAGCAGTACTTC.

This clone occurred a few times. The rearrangement links TRBV5-1 to TRBJ1-3; a weak D match, TRBD1 (5 bases). The germline V gene has CDR1 SGHRS and CDR2 YFSETQ. The CDR3 is 14 residues long. V was shortened by 4 bases and J by 4 bases, with 12 bases between the two germline ends. The CDR3 region has the DNA TGCGCCAGCAGCCCTGGGGGAGGAGGAAACACCATATATTTT. Translated: CASSPGGGGNTIYF.

The gene calls are TRBV7-9 and TRBJ1-2; D possibly corresponds to TRBD1 (6 bases). CDR3 size: 16 residues. Germline V gene data show CDR1 as SEHNR and CDR2 as FQNEAQ (reference sequence). V lost 1 base, J lost 8 bases, and 20 bases lay in between. The CDR3 DNA reads as TGTGCCAGCAGCTTAGGTGCGGGGGCTTTATCGGGCGGCTACACCTTC. It is translated as CASSLGAGALSGGYTF. The entire variable domain, with the rest obtained from reference TRBV7-9 and TRBJ1-2, is as follows: DTGVSQNPRHKITKRGQNVTFRCDPISEHNRLYWYRQTLGQGPEFLTYFQNEAQLEKSRLLSDRFSAERPKGSFSTLEIQRTEQGDSAMYLCASSLGAGALSGGYTFGSGTRLTVV.

This clone came up a few times. The chain uses TRBV3-1 (or the pseudogene TRBV3-2) and TRBJ1-2; a weak D match, TRBD1 (6 bases). The CDR3 covers 14 residues. V was cut by 2 bases and J by 5 bases, with 12 bases left in between. Germline V CDR1 and CDR2: LGHDT, YNNKEL (reference sequence). CDR3 sequence: CASSQTDSVYGYTF. The CDR3 nucleotides are TGTGCCAGCAGCCAAACGGACAGCGTATATGGCTACACCTTC.

Comment on this clone: The same CDR3 is also encoded by other DNA sequences in this sample. CDR3 loop: CASTPRDSYNSPLHF. The DNA of the CDR3 is TGTGCCAGTACCCCCAGGGACTCCTATAATTCACCCCTCCACTTT. The chain is built from TRBV19 and TRBJ1-6; perhaps TRBD1 as D (5 bases). The CDR3 covers 15 residues. CDR1 and CDR2 from the germline V gene are LNHDA and SQIVND (reference sequence). Trimming removed 7 bases at V and 0 bases at J, with 10 bases between.

J is TRBJ2-6 and V is TRBV10-3; a weak D match, TRBD1 (7 bases). Trimming left V 9 bases short and J 3 bases short, with 12 bases between. The CDR3 spans 14 residues. CDR1 is ENHRY and CDR2 is SYGVKD in the germline V gene. CDR3 sequence (DNA): TGTGCCATACGACAGGGAGGTGGGGCCAACGTCCTGACTTTC. Translating it yields CAIRQGGGANVLTF.

This sequence joins TRBV10-3 and TRBJ2-1; 14 bases align to TRBD2. After removal of 11 bases from V and 8 bases from J, the junction contained 5 bases not matched to a gene. CDR1 and CDR2 from the germline V gene are ENHRY and SYGVKD. This CDR3 comprises 13 residues. The CDR3 DNA sequence: TGTGCCTCGGGACTAGCGGGAGAGCATGAGCAGTTCTTC. This translates into CASGLAGEHEQFF.